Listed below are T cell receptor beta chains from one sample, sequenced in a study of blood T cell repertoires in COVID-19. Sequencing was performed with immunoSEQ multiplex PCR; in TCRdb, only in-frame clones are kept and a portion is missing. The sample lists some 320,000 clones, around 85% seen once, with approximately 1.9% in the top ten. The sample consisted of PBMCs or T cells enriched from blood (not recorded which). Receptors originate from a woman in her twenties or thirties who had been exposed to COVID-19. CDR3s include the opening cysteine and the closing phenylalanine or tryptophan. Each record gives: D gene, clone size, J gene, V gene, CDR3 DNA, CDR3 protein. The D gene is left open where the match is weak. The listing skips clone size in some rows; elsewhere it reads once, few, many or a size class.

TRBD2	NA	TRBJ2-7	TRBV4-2	TGTGCCAGCAGCCAAGATGGGGATAGCGGGGACTACGAGCAGTACTTC	CASSQDGDSGDYEQYF
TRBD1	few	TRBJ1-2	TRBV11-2	TGTGCCAGCAGCTTGAGGGACAGGGAGGGTGGCTACACCTTC	CASSLRDREGGYTF
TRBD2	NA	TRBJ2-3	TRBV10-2	TGCGCCAGCAGTGAAACTAGCGGGAGTACAGATACGCAGTATTTT	CASSETSGSTDTQYF
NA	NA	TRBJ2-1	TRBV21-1	TGTGCCAGCAGCAAATCGAAGGGACTAGCGGGAGAACGGGTCAATGAGCAGTTCTTC	CASSKSKGLAGERVNEQFF
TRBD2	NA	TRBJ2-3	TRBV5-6	TGTGCCAGCACCCTTGGACTAGTTAGCACAGATACGCAGTATTTT	CASTLGLVSTDTQYF
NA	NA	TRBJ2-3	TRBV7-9	TGTGCCAGCAGCCGAGATACGCAGTATTTT	CASSRDTQYF
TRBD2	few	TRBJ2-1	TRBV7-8	TGTGCCAGCAGCTTGGGACTAGCGGGAGGCCTAAGCTCCTACAATGAGCAGTTCTTC	CASSLGLAGGLSSYNEQFF
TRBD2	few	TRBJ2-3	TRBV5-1	TGCGCCAGCAGGACTAGCGGCCGCACAGATACGCAGTATTTT	CASRTSGRTDTQYF
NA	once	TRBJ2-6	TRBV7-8	TGTGCCAGCAGCCCCCAATCTGGGGCCAACGTCCTGACTTTC	CASSPQSGANVLTF
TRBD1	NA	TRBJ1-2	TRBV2	TGTGCCAGCAATGGACAGGGAAGGTACTATGGCTACACCTTC	CASNGQGRYYGYTF
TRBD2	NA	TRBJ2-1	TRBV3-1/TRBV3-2	TGTGCCAGCAGCCAAGCATTTAGCGGGAGGACCAATGAGCAGTTCTTC	CASSQAFSGRTNEQFF
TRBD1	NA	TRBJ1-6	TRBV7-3	TGTGCCAGCAGCTCTGGACAGGGGAATTCACCCCTCCACTTT	CASSSGQGNSPLHF
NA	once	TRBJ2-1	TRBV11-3	TGTGCCAGCAGCGCATCCCGTAGATCCAATGAGCAGTTCTTC	CASSASRRSNEQFF
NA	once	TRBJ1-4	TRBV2	TGTGCCGGGGGAGGGGGTATCTATGAAAAACTGTTTTTT	CAGGGGIYEKLFF
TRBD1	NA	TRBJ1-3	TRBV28	TGTGCCAGCAGTTTGCAGGGGGTCTCTGGAAACACCATATATTTT	CASSLQGVSGNTIYF
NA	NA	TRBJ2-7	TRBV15	TGTGCCACCAGCACTGTCGGGACGGGAGATTACGAGCAGTACTTC	CATSTVGTGDYEQYF
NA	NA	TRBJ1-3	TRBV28	TGTGCCAGCAGGGAAACAGGGAAAGGAAACACCATATATTTT	CASRETGKGNTIYF
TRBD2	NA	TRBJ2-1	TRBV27	TGTGCCAGCAGTTCTACCCCGTTACGCGGTTCCGCGGGAGCTCGGAATGAGCAGTTCTTC	CASSSTPLRGSAGARNEQFF
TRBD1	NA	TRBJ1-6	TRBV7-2	TGTGCCAGCAGCTTACGGACAGGGGGCAGTTCACCCCTCCACTTT	CASSLRTGGSSPLHF
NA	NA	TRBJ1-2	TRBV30	TGTGCCTGGAGTGTACGAGGGTATTCTAACTATGGCTACACCTTC	CAWSVRGYSNYGYTF
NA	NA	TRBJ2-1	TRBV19	TGTGCCAGTAGCCAGGAGGGTGGCAATGAGCAGTTCTTC	CASSQEGGNEQFF
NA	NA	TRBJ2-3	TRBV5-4	TGTGCCAGCAGGGAGGGGGCTGGAGATACGCAGTATTTT	CASREGAGDTQYF
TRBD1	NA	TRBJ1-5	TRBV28	TGTGCCAGCAGTTTATCAGGGGGCGGGCAGCCCCAGCATTTT	CASSLSGGGQPQHF
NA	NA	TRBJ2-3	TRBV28	TGTGCCAGCAGTTTGGGGCAGGGTGGCACAGATACGCAGTATTTT	CASSLGQGGTDTQYF
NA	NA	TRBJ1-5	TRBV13	TGTGCCAGCAGCTTAAACAGGGCCAATCAGCCCCAGCATTTT	CASSLNRANQPQHF
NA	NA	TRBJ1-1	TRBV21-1	TGTGCCAGCAGCAAAGTGGAGGGACTGGGCAAAACTTTCTTT	CASSKVEGLGKTFF
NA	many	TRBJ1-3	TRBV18	TGTGCCAGCTCGTACCAAGCCCCTGGGCCTGGAAACACCATATATTTT	CASSYQAPGPGNTIYF
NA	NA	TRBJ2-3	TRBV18	TGTGCCAGCTCACCACCTTTAGCGGGCACAGATACGCAGTATTTT	CASSPPLAGTDTQYF
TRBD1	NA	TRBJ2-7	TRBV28	TGTGCCAGCAGTCCCCGGGACAGGGGAATCTACGAGCAGTACTTC	CASSPRDRGIYEQYF
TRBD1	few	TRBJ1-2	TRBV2	TGTGCCAGCAGGTACAGGGGGTCTAACTATGGCTACACCTTC	CASRYRGSNYGYTF
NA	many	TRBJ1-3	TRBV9	TGTGCCAGCAGCGTAGAGGGGGGGTATTCCGGAAACACCATATATTTT	CASSVEGGYSGNTIYF
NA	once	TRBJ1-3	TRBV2	TGTGCCAGCAGTCGTGTCGCTGGAAACACCATATATTTT	CASSRVAGNTIYF
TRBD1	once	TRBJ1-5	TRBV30	TGTGCCTGGAGTGCCCCCCGGACAGGGGTGGGCAATCAGCCCCAGCATTTT	CAWSAPRTGVGNQPQHF
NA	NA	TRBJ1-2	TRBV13	TGTGCCAGCAGCCCCGACAGGTTTAACTATGGCTACACCTTC	CASSPDRFNYGYTF
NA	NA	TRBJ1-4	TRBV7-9	TGTGCCAGCAGCCCCCCGGCGGAGCGGGGTGAAAAACTGTTTTTT	CASSPPAERGEKLFF
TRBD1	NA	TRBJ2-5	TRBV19	TGTGCCAGTAGTAACAAACAGGGGTGGCAAGAGACCCAGTACTTC	CASSNKQGWQETQYF
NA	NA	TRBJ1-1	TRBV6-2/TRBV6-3	TGTGCCAGCAGTTACTCTAGACAGGTTGAAGCTTTCTTT	CASSYSRQVEAFF
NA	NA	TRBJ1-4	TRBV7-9	TGTGCCAGCAGCTTACCGGCTGCACAGGGCGCAACTAATGAAAAACTGTTTTTT	CASSLPAAQGATNEKLFF
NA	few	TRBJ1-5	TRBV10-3	TGTGCCATCAGTGAGTCGAGTCGCGGGTTTCAGCCCCAGCATTTT	CAISESSRGFQPQHF
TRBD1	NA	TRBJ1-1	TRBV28	TGTGCCAGCAGCATTAGTTACAGGGGGCGCGTCACTGAAGCTTTCTTT	CASSISYRGRVTEAFF
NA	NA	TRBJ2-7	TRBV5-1	TGCGCCAGCAGTCCCGACAGGTCCTACGGGCAGTACTTC	CASSPDRSYGQYF
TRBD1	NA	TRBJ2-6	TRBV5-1	TGCGCCAGCAGCTTGGGGACAGGCCTTTCTGGGGCCAACGTCCTGACTTTC	CASSLGTGLSGANVLTF
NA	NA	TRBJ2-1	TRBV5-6	TGTGCCAGCAGCTTGACGGGTTCCAATGAGCAGTTCTTC	CASSLTGSNEQFF
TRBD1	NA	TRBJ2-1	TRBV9	TGTGCCAGCAGCCCTGGGACAGGGAAGCAGTTCTTC	CASSPGTGKQFF
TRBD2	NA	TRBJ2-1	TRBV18	TGTGCCAGCTCACCAAAAGTAGTAGGGACTAGCGGCAATGAGCAGTTCTTC	CASSPKVVGTSGNEQFF
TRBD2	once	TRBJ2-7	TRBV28	TGTGCCAGCAGTTCCATACGGACTAGCGGTCCTTACGAGCAGTACTTC	CASSSIRTSGPYEQYF
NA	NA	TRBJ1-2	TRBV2	TGTGCCAGCAGTGAAATAAAGGCGGGGGGTCTCTATGGCTACACCTTC	CASSEIKAGGLYGYTF
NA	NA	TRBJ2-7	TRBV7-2	TGTGCCAGCAGCTTGACAGCCCCCTACGAGCAGTACTTC	CASSLTAPYEQYF
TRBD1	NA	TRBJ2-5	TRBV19	TGTGCCAGTAGCCTGACAGGGAGAGAGACCCAGTACTTC	CASSLTGRETQYF
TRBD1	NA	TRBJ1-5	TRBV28	TGTGCCAGCAGTTGGGGACAGAATAGCAATCAGCCCCAGCATTTT	CASSWGQNSNQPQHF
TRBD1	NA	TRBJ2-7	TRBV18	TGTGCCAGCATCGGACAGGACTCTCCCTACGAGCAGTACTTC	CASIGQDSPYEQYF
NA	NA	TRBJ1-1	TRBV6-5	TGTGCCAGCAGCCTCATGAGGAACACTGAAGCTTTCTTT	CASSLMRNTEAFF
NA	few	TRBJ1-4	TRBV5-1	TGCGCCAGCTCTGCCGGGGGAAATAATGAAAAACTGTTTTTT	CASSAGGNNEKLFF